These 17 T cell receptor beta chains were all obtained from the same sample, sequenced in a study of blood T cell repertoires in COVID-19 (dated by TCRdb to between 2020 and 2021). The library was produced with the immunoSEQ multiplex PCR assay. The clones in this table, taken by TCRdb from immuneACCESS, are in-frame only. Not every clone is retained; where verified, under half of the shortfall comes from an unresolved V gene, and the cause of the rest is unknown. This sample is represented by some 200,000 clones; 84% of them were singletons. The top ten hold 15% to 20% of the sample. Sequenced material: peripheral blood. Receptors originate from a woman older than 75 with active or convalescent COVID-19.

V gene TRBV10-3 combines with J gene TRBJ2-1; 12 bases fit TRBD2. The germline CDR1 and CDR2 sequences are ENHRY and SYGVKD. J gave up 5 bases and V 2 bases, and 1 base lay outside the gene matches. This CDR3 is built from 15 residues. The CDR3 sequence is CAISELAGGNNEQFF. CDR3 bases: TGTGCCATCAGTGAGCTAGCGGGGGGGAACAATGAGCAGTTCTTC.

The chain couples TRBV27 to TRBJ2-3; D remains unclear. Germline V gives CDR1 MNHEY, CDR2 SMNVEV (reference sequence). Trimming shortened V by 5 bases and J by 6 bases, and 21 bases separated the two germline ends. The CDR3 consists of 16 residues. The CDR3 DNA reads TGTGCCAGCAGTCTACGCCCTCTTACTACCTCGGATACGCAGTATTTT. Protein: CASSLRPLTTSDTQYF.

Worth noting for this clone: One junction end does not reproduce the germline sequence, and a read error may be involved. DNA for the CDR3: TGTGCCAGCAGTCCCCGGACAGGGGCTGGTAACACCATATATTTT. This encodes CASSPRTGAGNTIYF. This sequence joins TRBV28 and TRBJ1-3; 9 nucleotides line up with TRBD1. Germline CDR1 is MDHEN and CDR2 is SYDVKM. The CDR3 loop spans 15 amino acids.

This clone appeared a single time. The chain combines TRBV7-9 with TRBJ2-3; the match to TRBD2 covers 10 bases. Germline V gene sequence: CDR1 SEHNR, CDR2 FQNEAQ (reference sequence). The CDR3 covers 17 residues. After removal of 3 bases from V and 3 bases from J, the junction contained 9 bases not matched to a gene. CDR3 DNA sequence: TGTGCCAGCAGCTTCGTTTTAGCTAGCGGGAGAACAGATACGCAGTATTTT. The encoded protein is CASSFVLASGRTDTQYF.

The rearrangement uses TRBV14 and TRBJ1-6; D possibly corresponds to TRBD1 (5 bases). V lost 2 bases to trimming and J lost 7 bases, with 15 bases between them. Germline loops: CDR1 SGHDN, CDR2 FVKESK. This CDR3 spans 16 amino acids. This CDR3 reads CASSQRQPGGNSPLHF. In DNA, the CDR3 is TGTGCCAGCAGCCAACGACAGCCGGGAGGGAATTCACCCCTCCACTTT.

The chain uses TRBV5-5 and TRBJ1-3; 7 nucleotides line up with TRBD1. The CDR3 is 13 amino acids. V shed 4 bases, J shed 8 bases, and the junction held 6 bases outside the gene matches. Germline V gene sequence: CDR1 SGHKS, CDR2 YYEKEE (reference sequence). The CDR3 nucleotides read TGTGCCAGCAGCCCGCGACAGGGATACACCATATATTTT. Protein: CASSPRQGYTIYF.

The rearrangement links TRBV4-2 to TRBJ2-5, with D unresolved. Per germline, CDR1 LGHNA and CDR2 YNFKEQ. This CDR3 region has 14 residues. V was pared by 3 bases and J by 4 bases, with 12 bases between. CDR3 residues: CASSQPSVLETQYF. CDR3 sequence (DNA): TGTGCCAGCAGCCAGCCCTCGGTCTTAGAGACCCAGTACTTC.

V is TRBV5-6 and J is TRBJ2-7; the D gene is possibly TRBD1 (6 bases). V was pared by 4 bases and J by 6 bases, with 17 bases between. Germline CDR1 reads SGHDT; CDR2 reads YYEEEE. This CDR3 spans 14 amino acids. CDR3 region: CASSLTGNGREQYF. The CDR3 region has the DNA TGTGCCAGCAGCCTAACAGGGAATGGCCGCGAGCAGTACTTC.

The rearrangement uses TRBV9 and TRBJ1-3; D is unresolved. This CDR3 is built from 14 residues. Between the trimmed V and J ends, which lost 0 bases and 2 bases, there was a span of 6 bases. Per germline, CDR1 SGDLS and CDR2 YYNGEE. The CDR3 region has the DNA TGTGCCAGCAGCGTAGAATCCGCTGGAAACACCATATATTTT. Amino acid sequence: CASSVESAGNTIYF.

The chain is built from TRBV7-2 and TRBJ2-1; TRBD2 might be the D (6 bases). Trimming pared 5 bases from V and 4 bases from J, leaving 12 bases between. Germline V gives CDR1 SGHTA, CDR2 FQGNSA. There are 14 residues in the CDR3. DNA of the CDR3: TGTGCCAGCAGCAACCGGGACTCATACAATGAGCAGTTCTTC. Translated: CASSNRDSYNEQFF.

The chain links TRBV21-1 to TRBJ1-2. TRBV21-1 is a documented pseudogene. The CDR3 consists of 14 residues. CDR3 coding DNA: TGTGCCAGCAGCAAGAAACGAGGTTCCTATGGCTACACCTTC. Its protein is CASSKKRGSYGYTF.

The chain is built from TRBV11-3 and TRBJ2-1; 13 bases fit TRBD2. The CDR3 consists of 16 residues. V shed 5 bases and J 4 bases; nucleotides not matched to a gene: 5. Germline-derived CDR1 and CDR2 are SGHNT and YENEEA. CDR3 coding DNA: TGTGCCAGCAGCCTCCGGACTAGCGGGGGTTACAATGAGCAGTTCTTC. This gives the protein CASSLRTSGGYNEQFF. The variable domain in full, completed from reference TRBV11-3 and TRBJ2-1, reads EAGVVQSPRYKIIEKKQPVAFWCNPISGHNTLYWYLQNLGQGPELLIRYENEEAVDDSQLPKDRFSAERLKGVDSTLKIQPAELGDSAVYLCASSLRTSGGYNEQFFGPGTRLTVL.

The J gene is TRBJ2-5, the V gene TRBV9; 12 positions agree with TRBD2. Germline V gene sequence: CDR1 SGDLS, CDR2 YYNGEE. The CDR3 has 18 amino acids. V lost 0 bases and J lost 3; bases outside the gene matches: 9. The CDR3 DNA is TGTGCCAGCAGCGTAGTGTGGCCTCTAGCGGGGGGGGAAGAGACCCAGTACTTC. Translation: CASSVVWPLAGGEETQYF.

The V and J genes are TRBV21-1 and TRBJ2-7; the table calls TRBD1, which could not be checked here. TRBV21-1 is given as a pseudogene. There are 17 residues in the CDR3. The CDR3 nucleotides are TGTGCCAGCAGCACAAACGGGTTGACAGGGGGCAGCTACGAGCAGTACTTC. Amino acids: CASSTNGLTGGSYEQYF.

DNA of the CDR3: TGTGCCAGTAGTATGGGACAGGGGGAGAATCAGCCCCAGCATTTT. Its translation is CASSMGQGENQPQHF. The chain recombines TRBV19 with TRBJ1-5, with 11 bases identical to TRBD1. CDR1 is LNHDA, CDR2 SQIVND, per germline (reference sequence). The CDR3 is 15 residues long. V lost 3 bases and J lost 4; bases outside the gene matches: 2. Full variable domain (missing parts from reference TRBV19 and TRBJ1-5): DGGITQSPKYLFRKEGQNVTLSCEQNLNHDAMYWYRQDPGQGLRLIYYSQIVNDFQKGDIAEGYSVSREKKESFPLTVTSAQKNPTAFYLCASSMGQGENQPQHFGDGTRLSIL.

The genes are TRBV15 and TRBJ2-5, with D perhaps matching TRBD2 (6 bases). The ends were cut back, 2 bases at V and 2 bases at J, with 9 bases in the middle. The CDR3 is 14 residues long. Per the germline V gene, CDR1 is LNHNV and CDR2 is YYDKDF (reference sequence). This CDR3 reads CATSRNAGQETQYF. CDR3 nucleotide sequence: TGTGCCACCAGCAGAAATGCGGGGCAAGAGACCCAGTACTTC.

V gene TRBV5-5 combines with J gene TRBJ2-1; D is unresolved. The CDR3 extends over 12 amino acids. Germline values: CDR1 SGHKS, CDR2 YYEKEE (reference sequence). Trimming stripped 2 bases from V and 8 bases from J, with 8 bases between. The CDR3 region is CASSFRGDEQFF. The CDR3 region has the DNA TGTGCCAGCAGCTTTCGAGGTGATGAGCAGTTCTTC.